Described below is a single TCR beta chain sequence and its context. This clone was counted a single time. Its antigen remains undetermined. Qualities for individual bases were not recorded, and no much larger clone is one base off. CD8 naive samples consisted of CD45RO-negative cells that were positively selected for CCR7, yielding a CD45RA+CCR7+ population without TemRA cells. The donors were healthy, HIV-negative adults who had no recently reported acute infections or vaccinations. All donors were Caucasian adults living in Nashville, Tennessee, USA. Blood was obtained by leukapheresis, after which PBMCs were separated by Ficoll-Histopaque density gradient centrifugation and cryopreserved in liquid nitrogen vapor phase. Analytical flow cytometry was used to check the purity and quantity of each magnetically sorted T cell population. Each sorted fraction had its genomic DNA isolated and then quantified by UV absorbance on a Nanodrop 2000c.

CDR1 and CDR2 are read off the germline V gene as MDHEN and SYDVKM. V is reduced by 6 bases and J by 1 base, leaving a spacing of 11 bases between them. The CDR3 starts with the cysteine, ends with the phenylalanine, and has 14 residues. Only the CDR3 region is kept as DNA, spanning 42 bases read in frame from base 1. Using the deep immunoSEQ assay, multiplex PCR amplified TCR CDR3 regions from genomic DNA. For each cell subset, the extracted genomic DNA was distributed evenly across all wells of several immunoSEQ 96-well plates, and each plate served as one replicate. For sorted subsets, each replicate PCR was loaded with roughly 200 ng genomic DNA, equivalent to 30,000 or so T cell genomes. The purified libraries were quantified using a Qubit 3.0 fluorometer, sized with a Bioanalyzer 2100, and then quantified again using the KAPA Library Quantification kit. Each immunoSEQ 96-well plate was sequenced on its own single-read 150-cycle Illumina NextSeq 550 flow cell. The authors processed their data as follows. Because only junctional sequences without quality scores were contained in the immunoSEQ output, filtering matching that applied to full-length reads could not be performed. To assign V/J genes and CDR3, sequences were annotated against IMGT germline references using PyIR, a Python wrapper for IgBLAST v1.9. Reads were filtered out if the reads had weak V/J assignments (E-value above 1e-6), no CDR3, stop codons, out-of-frame junctions, or ambiguous translated residues. V3J clonotypes were defined as sequences sharing the same inferred V gene, J gene, and CDR3 amino acid sequence. Percentage overlap between repertoires was calculated by dividing the number of shared unique clonotypes by the size of the smaller repertoire. Repertoire richness was assessed with RTK rarefaction, the Chao1 estimator, and Recon v2.1 estimates of unobserved clonotypes. Generation probabilities for all TCRbeta clonotypes obtained by the gDNA method from a handful of donors were computed using OLGA. This is the immuneACCESS table as TCRdb keeps it, with only in-frame sequences that have V and J called. A part of the clones is gone; compared with another copy, unresolved V genes explain less than half, and the rest is unexplained. V, J and clone size are those of that table, while D and trimming were read from the DNA. This sample comprises roughly 2.1 million clones, about 92% of them detected only once. The ten largest account for approximately 1.7% of the sample.

The source of the sample is a study of shared clonotypes between healthy human individuals (dated by TCRdb to 2018 to 2020). In the study overall: The cohort comprised two women and a few men aged 18 to 49 years. For each donor, CD4 naive and CD4 memory were each given three plates, CD8 naive was given two plates, and CD8 memory was given one plate. Blood TCR repertoires of about five healthy adults were deeply sequenced to estimate repertoire size and the extent of clonotype sharing between individuals. To increase sequencing depth and limit assay-specific biases, TCR repertoire library preparation and sequencing were carried out by different laboratories using diverse techniques. Between about 0.85 and 10 billion PBMCs per donor were obtained by leukapheresis. Paper-wide results and their limitations: Incomplete sequencing was indicated by rarefaction of sorted-subset datasets, despite the large sequencing depth. Across a handful of donors, roughly 5.4% of naive CD4, around 3.3% of naive CD8, approximately 2.5% of memory CD4, and roughly 0.41% of memory CD8 clonotypes were shared. Pairwise subsampling led to the expectation that sequencing depth would affect the degree of clonotype sharing among donors. Larger estimated clonotype richness was generally found for naive subsets than for memory subsets. Compared with non-shared clonotypes, the clonotypes found in all four sorted-subset donors had higher generation probabilities. Sampling was limited to blood, and TCR repertoires in tissue likely differ from TCR repertoires in blood. The genetic and exposure-history diversity represented was limited by the small number of donors.

The sequence is built from TRBV28 and TRBJ2-3; possibly the D gene is TRBD2, per 5 matching bases. Sequencing used naive CD8+ T cells from PBMCs. The cell subset or site label for this specimen denotes: CD45RA+CCR7+. This TCR was recovered from a man aged 18 to 30 in good health. Some clones in this sample may be carry-over from other donors' samples. CDR3 loop: CASSVEDRTDTQYF. The bases read TGTGCCAGCAGCGTGGAGGACCGCACAGATACGCAGTATTTT.